Listed below are T cell receptor beta chains from one sample, sequenced in a study of control samples from healthy donors and cancer patients. Only in-frame clones appear in the TCRdb table, and some are missing; sequencing was by immunoSEQ multiplex PCR. Seen here are about 120,000 clones, more than 75% observed once, and the top ten hold 2% to 2.5%. The sample taken for sequencing was blood. Source of these receptors: a woman aged 70-85 years in good health. Each CDR3 is given with its conserved first and last residue.

J gene | V gene | CDR3 protein
TRBJ1-2 | TRBV2 | CASSSGGTQAAGYTF
TRBJ1-2 | TRBV19 | CATHLAGYGYTF
TRBJ2-7 | TRBV19 | CASRVTGSYEQYF
TRBJ2-3 | TRBV18 | CASSPYSGQTSVTQYF
TRBJ2-7 | TRBV15 | CATSRYGTGSSYEQYF
TRBJ1-4 | TRBV9 | CASSVAAGGRTNEKLFF
TRBJ2-2 | TRBV6-5 | CASTEAPATGELFF
TRBJ2-1 | TRBV11-3 | CASSFRTQDNEQFF
TRBJ2-3 | TRBV7-2 | CASSLSLEHTQYF
TRBJ2-1 | TRBV7-2 | CASSRRGAEQFF
TRBJ2-7 | TRBV6-5 | CASARTASYEQYF
TRBJ2-7 | TRBV4-2 | CASSQAASGYNYEQYF
TRBJ2-3 | TRBV5-4 | CASSLRLAGGDTQYF
TRBJ1-4 | TRBV18 | CASSPPADTKLFF
TRBJ2-2 | TRBV6-6 | CASRAGGGDTGELFF
TRBJ1-4 | TRBV12-3/TRBV12-4 | CASRREGLGKLFF
TRBJ1-2 | TRBV5-1 | CASSLEQGMGGYTF
TRBJ1-3 | TRBV6-5 | CASSYSRGVSGNTIYF
TRBJ2-3 | TRBV7-9 | CASSRQSGRGGAQYF
TRBJ1-6 | TRBV12-3/TRBV12-4 | CASSLQVGSPLHF
TRBJ1-3 | TRBV5-1 | CASSMGQGNTIYF
TRBJ1-1 | TRBV7-3 | CASSLQQGTEAFF
TRBJ1-2 | TRBV2 | CASTEGGGYTF
TRBJ1-6 | TRBV6-1 | CASSDMVDNSPLHF
TRBJ1-2 | TRBV11-1 | CASSLGKDYGYTF
TRBJ1-2 | TRBV4-2 | CASSQDQSPQGNYGYTF
TRBJ2-5 | TRBV9 | CASSVQTGTSGTQETQYF
TRBJ1-2 | TRBV12-3/TRBV12-4 | CASSLRAGRGYTF
TRBJ1-5 | TRBV6-5 | CASSRGAGANQPQHF
TRBJ2-1 | TRBV21-1 | CASSKKGDRGYNEQFF
TRBJ1-5 | TRBV27 | CASGKQGFVGNQPQHF
TRBJ2-3 | TRBV5-4 | CASSLAGEADTQYF
TRBJ2-1 | TRBV7-3 | CASSLTGDSNEQFF
TRBJ1-2 | TRBV19 | CASNTGLGRFYGYTF
TRBJ1-1 | TRBV27 | CASSSQGSWAFF
TRBJ1-1 | TRBV2 | CATRGKVGTEAFF
TRBJ2-2 | TRBV7-2 | CASSWDRVMTGELFF
TRBJ1-2 | TRBV9 | CASSVGQGGLYGYTF
TRBJ2-1 | TRBV5-4 | CASIANGGGPLSYNEQFF
TRBJ1-3 | TRBV4-2 | CASSQGGGIENTIYF
TRBJ2-3 | TRBV5-1 | CASSLVGGITDTQYF
TRBJ1-2 | TRBV5-6 | CASSLGGAFGYTF
TRBJ2-6 | TRBV9 | CASSVGGSGANVLTF
TRBJ1-2 | TRBV6-6 | CASSTGTGGVYGYTF
TRBJ2-7 | TRBV7-2 | CASSLAKTSGGALDEQYF
TRBJ2-7 | TRBV9 | CASSVDPVPLEQYF
TRBJ2-2 | TRBV7-9 | CASSLHAGELFF
TRBJ2-7 | TRBV7-8 | CASSLAILAGAVAYEQYF
TRBJ2-7 | TRBV29-1 | CSVRLSYEQYF
TRBJ1-1 | TRBV7-3 | CASSELQGPTEAFF
TRBJ1-3 | TRBV18 | CASSPRDATGNTIYF
TRBJ2-7 | TRBV11-2 | CASSLGTSVHEQYF
TRBJ1-1 | TRBV5-1 | CASSLTGVTEAFF
TRBJ2-7 | TRBV13 | CASSLTSGGVEQYF
TRBJ2-7 | TRBV5-8 | CASSLPSGDTYEQYF